These 13 T cell receptor beta chains came from one sample sequenced in a study of T cells expressing NK-cell markers. TCRdb reprocessed the 5' RACE reads and keeps a single row for each CDR3 protein, giving no DNA. This sample's clone table lists about 540,000 distinct CDR3 sequences. Sequenced material: blood T cells: a sorted CD56 or NKG2C T cell subset, CD4+ or CD8+ T cells, or bulk PBMC T cells (not recorded which). The receptors were gathered from a man aged 18 to 29 in good health.

The V call is TRBV19, the J call TRBJ1-4; TCRdb lists TRBD1, though no DNA is available to test this call. The CDR3 loop spans 15 amino acids. CDR1 is LNHDA, CDR2 SQIVND, per germline (reference sequence). CDR3 residues: CASIDRAESNEKLFF.

The chain combines TRBV5-1 with TRBJ2-4; the TCRdb call, TRBD1, lacks DNA for checking. Germline V gene sequence: CDR1 SGHRS, CDR2 YFSETQ. The CDR3 loop spans 15 amino acids. The CDR3 is CASSRDSQAKNIQYF.

The V and J genes are TRBV7-8 and TRBJ2-1. The germline V gene has CDR1 SGHVS and CDR2 FQNEAQ. CDR3 length equals 14 residues. The CDR3 protein is CASSPRDLLYEQFF.

The V gene is TRBV4-3, the J gene TRBJ2-1; TCRdb outputs TRBD2, but without DNA this stays unchecked. The germline V gene encodes CDR1 LGHNA and CDR2 YSLEER. The CDR3 spans 15 residues. CDR3 amino acids: CASSQDLAVYNEQFF.

The rearrangement links TRBV5-5 to TRBJ2-3; the D gene TCRdb calls, TRBD2, cannot be checked with no DNA. This CDR3 comprises 17 residues. Germline CDR1 is SGHKS and CDR2 is YYEKEE (reference sequence). CDR3: CASSSVLRLADTDTQYF.

The chain recombines TRBV24-1 with TRBJ2-1; lacking DNA, the TRBD1 call made by TCRdb goes unchecked. The CDR3 has 15 residues. CDR1 is KGHDR and CDR2 is SFDVKD in the germline V gene. The chain's CDR3 is CATSDFGGLVNEQFF.

The chain joins TRBV29-1 to TRBJ1-2. The CDR3 loop spans 13 amino acids. Germline lookup yields CDR1 SQVTM and CDR2 ANQGSEA. The CDR3 loop reads CSVHTGTAYGYTF.

This chain connects TRBV5-1 to TRBJ2-1; lacking DNA, the TRBD2 call made by TCRdb goes unchecked. The CDR3 contains 14 residues. Germline V CDR1 and CDR2: SGHRS, YFSETQ. The CDR3: CASRKGLAGERGFF.

The genes are TRBV10-2 and TRBJ2-7; the TCRdb D gene call, TRBD1, has no DNA to confirm it. The germline V gene encodes CDR1 WSHSY and CDR2 SAAADI. The CDR3 is 12 amino acids. CDR3 in amino acids: CASSGTGTEQYF.

The chain combines TRBV29-1 with TRBJ2-5; TCRdb's assignment of TRBD2 cannot be checked, as there is no DNA. This CDR3 has 14 residues. CDR1 and CDR2 from the germline V gene are SQVTM and ANQGSEA. This CDR3 is CSVEVLAGPGTQYF. Together with reference TRBV29-1 and TRBJ2-5, the CDR3 gives the full variable domain: SAVISQKPSRDICQRGTSLTIQCQVDSQVTMMFWYRQQPGQSLTLIATANQGSEATYESGFVIDKFPISRPNLTFSTLTVSNMSPEDSSIYLCSVEVLAGPGTQYFGPGTRLLVL.

The V gene is TRBV5-1, the J gene TRBJ2-1; no DNA is available, so the TRBD2 call from TCRdb remains unchecked. CDR1 is SGHRS, CDR2 YFSETQ, per germline. The CDR3 sequence is 17 residues long. CDR3 loop: CASAQRWTSGNYNEQFF.

The chain joins TRBV9 to TRBJ1-3. CDR1 SGDLS and CDR2 YYNGEE come from the germline V gene. CDR3 size: 14 residues. The CDR3 reads CASSYGVSGNTIYF.

CDR3 sequence reads: CANPVASGSTDTQYF. The chain uses TRBV21-1 and TRBJ2-3; TCRdb calls TRBD2, which cannot be checked without DNA. TRBV21-1 is an annotated pseudogene. The CDR3 runs to 15 residues.